Listed below are T cell receptor beta chains from one sample, sequenced in a study of T cell responses to AZD1222 COVID-19 vaccine. Clones were sequenced by immunoSEQ multiplex PCR, and TCRdb holds only the in-frame ones, with some missing. The table lists more than 150,000 clones, around 89% of them singletons. The sample in question was peripheral blood, obtained on day 0 of AZD1222 vaccination. These receptors all come from an adult in good health. Both conserved end residues are part of each CDR3. A D gene is named only where the DNA matches it firmly. The size of a clone is reported for some rows only, either as once, few or many, or as a class for expanded clones.

d_gene	abundance	v_gene	j_gene	CDR3aa	CDR3nt
.	.	TRBV29-1	TRBJ1-2	CSVSLLVGEANYGYTF	TGCAGCGTTAGCTTACTTGTGGGAGAGGCTAACTATGGCTACACCTTC
TRBD2	once	TRBV11-3	TRBJ2-3	CASSLGRGFPDTQYF	TGTGCCAGCAGCTTAGGGCGGGGGTTCCCAGATACGCAGTATTTT
.	.	TRBV28	TRBJ1-2	CASSFAGYGYTF	TGTGCCAGCAGTTTTGCGGGGTATGGCTACACCTTC
TRBD1	.	TRBV18	TRBJ1-5	CASSQDRGGQPQHF	TGTGCCAGCTCACAAGACAGGGGAGGGCAGCCCCAGCATTTT
TRBD2	.	TRBV29-1	TRBJ2-3	CSVASGGAHDTQYF	TGCAGCGTTGCTAGCGGGGGGGCTCATGATACGCAGTATTTT
.	.	TRBV6-5	TRBJ1-2	CASSYRGPYGYTF	TGTGCCAGCAGTTACCGGGGGCCCTATGGCTACACCTTC
.	.	TRBV19	TRBJ2-3	CASSRLTVTDTQYF	TGTGCCAGTAGTCGATTGACAGTCACAGATACGCAGTATTTT
.	.	TRBV7-3	TRBJ1-1	CASSLGPTNTEAFF	TGTGCCAGCAGCCTAGGACCGACGAACACTGAAGCTTTCTTT
.	.	TRBV6-5	TRBJ1-3	CASSDNVGAGNTIYF	TGTGCCAGCAGCGATAACGTGGGGGCTGGAAACACCATATATTTT
TRBD2	.	TRBV5-1	TRBJ2-1	CASSLALGTSGGVTNEQFF	TGCGCCAGCAGCTTAGCTTTAGGGACTAGCGGAGGGGTAACGAATGAGCAGTTCTTC
TRBD1	.	TRBV7-9	TRBJ1-4	CASSLGEGAWEKLFF	TGTGCCAGCAGCTTAGGAGAGGGGGCGTGGGAAAAACTGTTTTTT
TRBD1	few	TRBV5-8	TRBJ2-2	CASSLLGGQGFTGELFF	TGTGCCAGCAGCTTGTTAGGAGGACAGGGATTCACCGGGGAGCTGTTTTTT
.	.	TRBV6-5	TRBJ1-1	CASSSEWRGVAFF	TGTGCCAGCAGTTCTGAGTGGAGGGGGGTGGCTTTCTTT
.	.	TRBV6-5	TRBJ1-4	CASSYWRETNEKLFF	TGTGCCAGCAGTTACTGGAGGGAGACTAATGAAAAACTGTTTTTT
.	.	TRBV7-9	TRBJ1-1	CASSFGQGNTEAFF	TGTGCCAGCAGCTTCGGTCAGGGGAACACTGAAGCTTTCTTT
.	.	TRBV5-1	TRBJ2-3	CASSTERGSDTQYF	TGCGCCAGCAGCACGGAACGGGGGTCAGATACGCAGTATTTT
TRBD1	.	TRBV2	TRBJ1-4	CASIIQGAGEKLFF	TGTGCCAGCATTATCCAGGGGGCCGGGGAAAAACTGTTTTTT
.	.	TRBV5-1	TRBJ1-2	CASSAVNDGYTF	TGCGCCAGCAGCGCGGTAAACGATGGCTACACCTTC
.	.	TRBV19	TRBJ1-5	CASRGGRGEGNQPQHF	TGTGCCAGTAGAGGAGGGAGGGGCGAGGGCAATCAGCCCCAGCATTTT
.	.	TRBV7-3	TRBJ1-1	CASSLGGSTEAFF	TGTGCCAGCAGCTTAGGGGGGTCCACTGAAGCTTTCTTT
.	.	TRBV6-5	TRBJ2-3	CASSYLRGITDTQYF	TGTGCCAGCAGTTACCTACGGGGGATCACAGATACGCAGTATTTT
.	.	TRBV28	TRBJ1-5	CASSLTGASFQPQHF	TGTGCCAGCAGTTTAACGGGGGCGTCTTTTCAGCCCCAGCATTTT
.	.	TRBV4-3	TRBJ1-1	CASSQERGSYSVNTEAFF	TGCGCCAGCAGCCAAGAACGCGGGAGTTATAGTGTGAACACTGAAGCTTTCTTT
TRBD2	.	TRBV18	TRBJ2-7	CASSPGTSLEQYF	TGTGCCAGCTCACCCGGGACTAGCCTCGAGCAGTACTTC
.	.	TRBV6-2/TRBV6-3	TRBJ2-4	CASSGDKRAKNIQYF	TGTGCCAGCAGTGGCGACAAGAGAGCCAAAAACATTCAGTACTTC
.	.	TRBV29-1	TRBJ2-1	CSVEGQRGFAYNEQFF	TGCAGCGTTGAAGGGCAAAGGGGTTTCGCCTACAATGAGCAGTTCTTC
TRBD2	.	TRBV28	TRBJ2-2	CASRGSPGGRAGELFF	TGTGCCAGCAGGGGATCGCCGGGGGGGAGAGCCGGGGAGCTGTTTTTT
.	.	TRBV30	TRBJ2-2	CAWSVPQGYTGELFF	TGTGCCTGGAGTGTTCCTCAGGGATACACCGGGGAGCTGTTTTTT
TRBD2	.	TRBV11-2	TRBJ2-1	CASSSRTSGRYNEQFF	TGTGCCAGCAGCTCTAGGACTAGCGGGAGGTACAATGAGCAGTTCTTC
.	.	TRBV6-5	TRBJ2-7	CASSRVGGSNEQYF	TGTGCCAGCAGTAGGGTAGGGGGGAGCAACGAGCAGTACTTC
.	.	TRBV11-1	TRBJ2-3	CASSFRSLDTQYF	TGTGCCAGCAGCTTTCGGTCGTTAGATACGCAGTATTTT
TRBD1	.	TRBV18	TRBJ2-5	CASSPQEAGQGEETQYF	TGTGCCAGCTCACCACAAGAGGCCGGACAGGGTGAAGAGACCCAGTACTTC
TRBD1	.	TRBV13	TRBJ2-7	CASSQDRAHEQYF	TGTGCCAGCAGCCAGGACAGGGCCCACGAGCAGTACTTC
TRBD1	.	TRBV2	TRBJ2-7	CASGRQGAWYEQYF	TGTGCCAGCGGAAGACAGGGGGCTTGGTACGAGCAGTACTTC
TRBD1	.	TRBV28	TRBJ2-3	CASSAQTGMPTDTQYF	TGTGCCAGCAGCGCCCAGACAGGGATGCCCACAGATACGCAGTATTTT
.	.	TRBV18	TRBJ1-3	CASSPMMTGSSGNTIYF	TGTGCCAGCTCACCCATGATGACGGGAAGCTCTGGAAACACCATATATTTT
.	.	TRBV4-3	TRBJ1-2	CASSQDQSAGGGYTF	TGCGCCAGCAGCCAAGATCAGTCGGCCGGCGGTGGCTACACCTTC
.	.	TRBV7-8	TRBJ2-7	CASSLQGFPYEQYF	TGTGCCAGCAGCCTGCAGGGGTTTCCCTACGAGCAGTACTTC
.	.	TRBV25-1	TRBJ1-5	CASGAFDSPNQPQHF	TGTGCCAGCGGAGCCTTTGACAGCCCCAATCAGCCCCAGCATTTT
TRBD1	.	TRBV5-1	TRBJ2-1	CASSFSTDRGFNEQFF	TGCGCCAGCAGCTTCAGTACAGACAGGGGGTTCAATGAGCAGTTCTTC
.	.	TRBV9	TRBJ2-4	CASSVDQGHIQYF	TGTGCCAGCAGCGTAGATCAGGGGCACATTCAGTACTTC
TRBD1	.	TRBV5-1	TRBJ1-4	CASSIRQGTNEKLFF	TGCGCCAGCAGCATTCGACAGGGAACTAATGAAAAACTGTTTTTT
TRBD1	.	TRBV6-4	TRBJ1-2	CASSGQGIGGYTF	TGTGCCTCCTCGGGACAGGGCATTGGTGGCTACACCTTC
.	.	TRBV28	TRBJ1-2	CASSFRGYTF	TGTGCCAGCAGTTTTCGTGGCTACACCTTC
.	.	TRBV10-1	TRBJ2-3	CASSGQFTDTQYF	TGCGCCAGCAGTGGGCAGTTCACAGATACGCAGTATTTT
.	.	TRBV6-4	TRBJ2-2	CASSLEGGNAANTGELFF	TGTGCCAGCAGCCTAGAGGGCGGTAATGCCGCGAACACCGGGGAGCTGTTTTTT
TRBD2	.	TRBV7-3	TRBJ2-2	CASSLQASGRRHTGELFF	TGTGCCAGCAGCTTACAGGCTAGCGGAAGACGTCACACCGGGGAGCTGTTTTTT